These 32 T cell receptor beta chains were sequenced from one sample in a study of OX40 agonist ivuxolimab in advanced cancers. Clones were read by immunoSEQ multiplex PCR, and TCRdb kept only the in-frame ones, dropping some. Counted here are about 66,000 clones, 80% to 85% occurring once; the ten biggest clones make up approximately 6.3%. Specimen: CD4+ or CD8+ T cells sorted from blood, collected in a trial of the OX40 agonist ivuxolimab. These receptors came from an adult with an advanced solid tumor such as melanoma, head and neck, liver or kidney cancer.

Only a few counts were recorded for this clone. The chain links TRBV5-1 to TRBJ2-1, with 11 bases fitting TRBD1. Germline-derived CDR1 and CDR2 are SGHRS and YFSETQ. V was clipped by 4 bases and J by 8 bases; unmatched bases: 11. The CDR3 is 16 amino acids. The DNA of the CDR3 is TGCGCCAGCAGCACCGGATCGGGACAGGGGGTCCATGAGCAGTTCTTC. Translation gives CASSTGSGQGVHEQFF.

The genes are TRBV7-8 and TRBJ1-6; D gene unclear. The V end was cut by 6 bases, the J end by 2 bases, with 8 bases between. The CDR3 consists of 14 residues. Germline lookup yields CDR1 SGHVS and CDR2 FQNEAQ. The CDR3 bases are TGTGCCAGCAGGAGGGTGCCCTATAATTCACCCCTCCACTTT. Residues: CASRRVPYNSPLHF.

The chain links TRBV18 to TRBJ1-1, with a possible D match to TRBD1 (6 bases). V lost 0 bases to trimming and J lost 3 bases, with 14 bases between them. The CDR3 runs 16 residues. Germline CDR1 is KGHSH and CDR2 is LQKENI. CDR3 sequence (DNA): TGTGCCAGCTCACCACCGACAGGTCAGGGATACACTGAAGCTTTCTTT. Translating gives CASSPPTGQGYTEAFF.

The V gene is TRBV2, the J gene TRBJ1-3; 8 bases line up with TRBD1. In germline, CDR1 is SNHLY, CDR2 FYNNEI. The CDR3 is 15 amino acids. V shed 5 bases, J shed 6 bases, and the junction held 9 bases outside the gene matches. Written as DNA, the CDR3 is TGTGCCAGCAGTACTTCAGGGGGCTTTTCAAACACCATATATTTT. It translates to CASSTSGGFSNTIYF.

The V call is TRBV29-1, the J call TRBJ2-2; D not certain. The germline V gene has CDR1 SQVTM and CDR2 ANQGSEA. V dropped 5 bases and J dropped 3 bases, with 13 bases sitting between them. This CDR3 comprises 14 residues. For the CDR3, the DNA is TGCAGCGTTAAGACCAGTTCGGACACCGGGGAGCTGTTTTTT. The encoded protein is CSVKTSSDTGELFF.

This clone appeared a few times. The chain carries TRBV19 and TRBJ1-6; tentatively, D is TRBD1 (6 bases). Trimming took off 0 bases at V and 10 bases at J, with 25 bases between the two ends. This CDR3 region has 19 residues. Germline CDR1 reads LNHDA; CDR2 reads SQIVND (reference sequence). For the CDR3, the DNA is TGTGCCAGTAGTATAGAAAGCCGTTGGGGGGCCCCGAGTGTATCACCCCTCCACTTT. Protein product: CASSIESRWGAPSVSPLHF.

V and J are TRBV7-9 and TRBJ2-7; D tentatively reads TRBD1 or TRBD2 (5 bases each). This CDR3 comprises 15 residues. Germline lookup yields CDR1 SEHNR and CDR2 FQNEAQ (reference sequence). V gave up 0 bases and J gave up 2 bases, with 11 bases separating them. CDR3 nucleotide sequence: TGTGCCAGCAGCTTAGCGTTGTTGGGGGCCTACGAGCAGTACGTC. Translating it yields CASSLALLGAYEQYV.

CDR3 region: CASSIASPDSLGYTF. CDR3 coding DNA: TGTGCCAGTAGTATAGCAAGTCCGGACAGTCTGGGCTACACCTTC. This chain links TRBV19 with TRBJ1-2; perhaps TRBD1 as D (6 bases). The germline CDR1 and CDR2 sequences are LNHDA and SQIVND (reference sequence). The CDR3 totals 15 residues. V lost 1 base, J lost 8 bases, and 17 bases lay in between.

This chain connects TRBV5-1 to TRBJ2-5; 8 bases agree with TRBD2. The ends lost 0 bases at V and 1 base at J; junction bases unmatched: 5. There are 16 residues in the CDR3. Germline assignment: CDR1 SGHRS and CDR2 YFSETQ. The CDR3 here is CASSLVSGDPQETQYF. CDR3 coding DNA: TGCGCCAGCAGCTTGGTTAGCGGGGACCCCCAAGAGACCCAGTACTTC.

The chain carries TRBV9 and TRBJ2-3, with 10 bases that match TRBD1. The germline CDR1 and CDR2 sequences are SGDLS and YYNGEE. The CDR3 runs to 15 residues. Trimming took 1 base from V and 6 from J; bases not matched to a gene: 5. CDR3 in DNA: TGTGCCAGCAGCGTATTAGACAGGGGGCCGGATACGCAGTATTTT. Residues: CASSVLDRGPDTQYF.

The genes are TRBV13 and TRBJ1-3, with a tentative D call TRBD1 (6 bases). The CDR3 totals 13 residues. V was trimmed by 5 bases and J by 6 bases, leaving 11 bases between them. The germline V gene encodes CDR1 PRHDT and CDR2 FYEKMQ (reference sequence). CDR3 loop: CASSQDRPNTIYF. Here the CDR3 DNA reads TGTGCCAGCAGCCAGGACAGACCAAACACCATATATTTT.

The chain carries TRBV2 and TRBJ1-1; D is unclear. The germline V gene encodes CDR1 SNHLY and CDR2 FYNNEI. V was trimmed by 8 bases and J by 4 bases, leaving 14 bases between them. This CDR3 is built from 13 residues. This chain's CDR3 is CASRGPTGTEAFF. The CDR3 nucleotides read TGTGCCAGCCGTGGCCCGACGGGCACTGAAGCTTTCTTT.

The chain joins TRBV28 to TRBJ2-5; TRBD1 might be the D (5 bases). The germline CDR1 and CDR2 sequences are MDHEN and SYDVKM. The CDR3 is 16 amino acids. V lost 3 bases and J 2 bases, leaving 16 bases between the germline ends. The CDR3 protein is CASSFGQGKLQETQYF. CDR3 nucleotides: TGTGCCAGCAGTTTTGGGCAGGGCAAACTACAAGAGACCCAGTACTTC.

This clone has more than one count but fewer than ten. The chain combines TRBV4-3 with TRBJ1-2; D perhaps matches TRBD1 (6 bases). The CDR3 contains 15 residues. Per germline, CDR1 LGHNA and CDR2 YSLEER. V lost 0 bases and J 2 bases, leaving 10 bases between the germline ends. CDR3 coding DNA: TGCGCCAGCAGCCAAGATCCTCAGGGGAACTATGGCTACACCTTC. It translates to CASSQDPQGNYGYTF.

The chain links TRBV4-1 to TRBJ1-1, with D hard to call. Trimming removed 0 bases from V and 8 bases from J, with 7 bases in between. The CDR3 is 12 residues long. Germline V gene lookup returns CDR1 MGHRA and CDR2 YSYEKL. Here the CDR3 DNA reads TGCGCCAGCAGCCAAGATCAGATAGAAGCTTTCTTT. Amino acid sequence: CASSQDQIEAFF.

The V and J genes are TRBV5-4 and TRBJ2-3, with D hard to call. Deletions cut 0 bases from V and 6 bases from J, with 5 bases between. The CDR3 spans 12 residues. The germline V gene has CDR1 SGHNT and CDR2 YYREEE (reference sequence). The CDR3 region is CASSLGKDTQYF. For the CDR3, the DNA is TGTGCCAGCAGCTTGGGTAAGGATACGCAGTATTTT.

The rearrangement links TRBV9 to TRBJ2-5; a possible D gene is TRBD2 (6 bases). CDR3 length: 14 amino acids. CDR1 is SGDLS and CDR2 is YYNGEE in the germline V gene. V was cut by 4 bases and J by 5 bases, with 15 bases left in between. The chain's CDR3 is CASSSTSTAETQYF. The CDR3 DNA follows: TGTGCCAGCAGCTCCACTAGCACTGCGGAGACCCAGTACTTC. Supplemented by reference TRBV9 and TRBJ2-5, the full variable domain reads DSGVTQTPKHLITATGQRVTLRCSPRSGDLSVYWYQQSLDQGLQFLIQYYNGEERAKGNILERFSAQQFPDLHSELNLSSLELGDSALYFCASSSTSTAETQYFGPGTRLLVL.

This clone was counted only a few times. The chain joins TRBV2 to TRBJ2-5; no reliable D call. Germline V gene lookup returns CDR1 SNHLY and CDR2 FYNNEI. The CDR3 is made up of 15 amino acids. Trimming pared 4 bases from V and 5 bases from J, leaving 17 bases between. CDR3 loop: CASSAGRVGRETQYF. As DNA, the CDR3 is TGTGCCAGCAGTGCGGGCCGGGTGGGTAGGGAGACCCAGTACTTC. Variable domain in full (rest from reference TRBV2 and TRBJ2-5): EPEVTQTPSHQVTQMGQEVILRCVPISNHLYFYWYRQILGQKVEFLVSFYNNEISEKSEIFDDQFSVERPDGSNFTLKIRSTKLEDSAMYFCASSAGRVGRETQYFGPGTRLLVL.

V and J are TRBV28 and TRBJ1-5, with 9 bases identical to TRBD1. Germline V gene sequence: CDR1 MDHEN, CDR2 SYDVKM. Trimming at V came to 4 bases and at J to 13 bases, leaving 11 bases not matched to a gene. The CDR3 totals 14 residues. For the CDR3, the DNA is TGTGCCAGCAGTTGGGGACAGGGAAAGCAATTTCAGCATTTT. Amino acids: CASSWGQGKQFQHF.

The chain uses TRBV19 and TRBJ1-1; D unclear. Trimming stripped 5 bases from V and 0 bases from J, with 13 bases between. Germline CDR1 reads LNHDA; CDR2 reads SQIVND (reference sequence). The CDR3 has 15 amino acids. As DNA, the CDR3 is TGTGCCAGTAGTTCGCCGGCGACGGTGAACACTGAAGCTTTCTTT. Translating gives CASSSPATVNTEAFF.

V usage is TRBV2 and J usage is TRBJ2-7, with D uncertain. From germline, CDR1 is SNHLY and CDR2 FYNNEI. The germline V and J ends were trimmed by 6 bases and 0 bases, with 15 bases remaining between them. The CDR3 has 15 amino acids. The CDR3: CASSIGVLSSYEQYF. The CDR3 DNA follows: TGTGCCAGCAGCATAGGAGTTCTCAGCTCCTACGAGCAGTACTTC.

The chain joins TRBV7-2 to TRBJ1-2; tentatively, D is TRBD1 (5 bases). Trimming took 3 bases from V and 8 from J, leaving 10 bases between them. Germline-derived CDR1 and CDR2 are SGHTA and FQGNSA. This CDR3 is 12 amino acids long. CDR3: CASSFQRDGYTF. CDR3 DNA sequence: TGTGCCAGCAGCTTCCAGCGGGACGGCTACACCTTC.

The chain is built from TRBV18 and TRBJ2-7, with D perhaps assigned TRBD1 or TRBD2 (5 bases each). This CDR3 has 14 amino acids. V was pared by 1 base and J by 7 bases, with 14 bases between. Germline V gene data show CDR1 as KGHSH and CDR2 as LQKENI. The CDR3 sequence: CASSPRQGEGEQYF. The CDR3 DNA follows: TGTGCCAGCTCACCACGGCAGGGAGAGGGGGAGCAGTACTTC.

This chain's CDR3 is CAIRQGESNTEAFF. For the CDR3, the DNA is TGTGCCATCAGACAGGGGGAATCGAACACTGAAGCTTTCTTT. The chain links TRBV10-3 to TRBJ1-1; 8 bases are a match to TRBD1. Germline V gives CDR1 ENHRY, CDR2 SYGVKD. This CDR3 spans 14 amino acids. V trimming: 6 bases; J trimming: 1 base; junction bases outside the gene matches: 4.

The chain is built from TRBV7-2 and TRBJ2-1; 9 nucleotides agree with TRBD2. Germline V lookup: CDR1 SGHTA, CDR2 FQGNSA. This CDR3 contains 16 residues. Trimming cost V 1 base and J 8 bases; bases outside gene matches: 9. As DNA, the CDR3 is TGTGCCAGCAGCTTAGGGGGCGGGAGGGCCGCTGATGAGCAGTTCTTC. Amino acid sequence: CASSLGGGRAADEQFF. Full variable domain (outside the CDR3, taken from reference TRBV7-2 and TRBJ2-1): GAGVSQSPSNKVTEKGKDVELRCDPISGHTALYWYRQSLGQGLEFLIYFQGNSAPDKSGLPSDRFSAERTGGSVSTLTIQRTQQEDSAVYLCASSLGGGRAADEQFFGPGTRLTVL.

The chain couples TRBV2 to TRBJ2-5; tentative D call: TRBD1 (5 bases). This CDR3 region has 13 residues. The germline CDR1 and CDR2 sequences are SNHLY and FYNNEI. Between the trimmed V and J ends, which lost 3 bases and 1 base, there was a span of 6 bases. In DNA, the CDR3 is TGTGCCAGCAGTGACAGGGTCCAAGAGACCCAGTACTTC. It encodes CASSDRVQETQYF.

This chain links TRBV10-3 with TRBJ2-6, with 8 positions matching TRBD1. Germline assignment: CDR1 ENHRY and CDR2 SYGVKD. The CDR3 is 16 residues long. Trimming at V came to 3 bases and at J to 5 bases, leaving 6 bases not matched to a gene. DNA of the CDR3: TGTGCCATCAGTGACTCAACAGGGGGAAGGGCCAACGTCCTGACTTTC. Residues: CAISDSTGGRANVLTF.

The CDR3 sequence is CASAPYDITDTQYF. In nucleotides, the CDR3 is TGCGCCAGCGCCCCATACGATATCACAGATACGCAGTATTTT. This chain joins TRBV5-1 and TRBJ2-3; D remains unclear. Trimming took off 7 bases at V and 2 bases at J, with 14 bases between the two ends. Germline-derived CDR1 and CDR2 are SGHRS and YFSETQ. This CDR3 has 14 amino acids.

The chain couples TRBV19 to TRBJ1-2, with D possibly TRBD1 on 6 matching bases. Per germline, CDR1 LNHDA and CDR2 SQIVND (reference sequence). Deletions cut 3 bases from V and 3 bases from J, with 14 bases between. This CDR3 comprises 15 residues. The CDR3 nucleotides read TGTGCCAGTAGTATCGACCACAGGGCCCACTATGGCTACACCTTC. This gives the protein CASSIDHRAHYGYTF.

The genes are TRBV29-1 and TRBJ2-1; 11 nucleotides agree with TRBD1. The germline CDR1 and CDR2 sequences are SQVTM and ANQGSEA. There are 12 residues in the CDR3. Losses at the gene ends were 7 bases for V and 12 bases for J; bases not matched to a gene: 8. The CDR3 DNA is TGCAGCGCCAGGGACAGGGGGTTTACGCAGTTCTTC. Translating it yields CSARDRGFTQFF.

The rearrangement uses TRBV28 and TRBJ2-1; TRBD2 agrees at 11 bases. Germline values: CDR1 MDHEN, CDR2 SYDVKM. Unmatched junction bases numbered 9, after V lost 5 bases and J lost 6 bases. There are 16 residues in the CDR3. The CDR3 nucleotides are TGTGCCAGCAGTGCCCTTGTAGCGGGAGGGATCAATGAGCAGTTCTTC. It is translated as CASSALVAGGINEQFF.

Of note for this clone: Other DNA variants within this sample encode the same CDR3. The V call is TRBV6-5, the J call TRBJ1-6; D remains unclear. Deletions cut 3 bases from V and 7 bases from J, with 7 bases between. The CDR3 covers 13 residues. Germline values: CDR1 MNHEY, CDR2 SVGAGI. CDR3 in amino acids: CASSYGSNSPLHF. CDR3 nucleotide sequence: TGTGCCAGCAGTTATGGGTCCAATTCACCCCTCCACTTT.